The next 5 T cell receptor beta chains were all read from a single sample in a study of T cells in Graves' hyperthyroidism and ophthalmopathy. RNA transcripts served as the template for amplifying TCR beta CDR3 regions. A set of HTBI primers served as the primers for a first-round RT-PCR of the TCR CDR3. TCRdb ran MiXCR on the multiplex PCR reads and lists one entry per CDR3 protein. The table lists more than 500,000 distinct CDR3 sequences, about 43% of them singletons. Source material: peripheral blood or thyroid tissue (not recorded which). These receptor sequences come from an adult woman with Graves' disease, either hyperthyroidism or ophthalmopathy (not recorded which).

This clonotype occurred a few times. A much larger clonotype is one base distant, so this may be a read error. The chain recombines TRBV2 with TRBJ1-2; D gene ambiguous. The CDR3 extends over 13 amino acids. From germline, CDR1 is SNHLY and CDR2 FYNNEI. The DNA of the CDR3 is TGTGCCGGCAGTGAAGCGCTCGATGCTGGCTACACCTTC. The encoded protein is CAGSEALDAGYTF.

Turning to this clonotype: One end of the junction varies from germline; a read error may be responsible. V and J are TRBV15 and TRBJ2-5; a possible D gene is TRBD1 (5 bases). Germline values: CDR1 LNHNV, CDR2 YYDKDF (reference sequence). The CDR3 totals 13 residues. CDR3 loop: CAASSDRGETQYF. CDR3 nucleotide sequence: TGTGCCGCCAGCAGTGATAGGGGAGAGACCCAGTACTTC.

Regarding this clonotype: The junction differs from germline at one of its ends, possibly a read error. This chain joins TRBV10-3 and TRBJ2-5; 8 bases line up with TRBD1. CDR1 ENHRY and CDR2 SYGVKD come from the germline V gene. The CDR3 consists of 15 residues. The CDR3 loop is CAIKIRQGMMETQYF. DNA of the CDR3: TGCGCCATCAAGATTCGACAGGGGATGATGGAGACCCAGTACTTC.

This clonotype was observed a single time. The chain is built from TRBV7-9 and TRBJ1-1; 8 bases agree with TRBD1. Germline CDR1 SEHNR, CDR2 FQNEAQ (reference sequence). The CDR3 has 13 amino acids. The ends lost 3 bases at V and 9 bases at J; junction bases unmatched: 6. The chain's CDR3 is CASSLARTGKAFF. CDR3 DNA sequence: TGTGCCAGCAGCTTGGCGCGGACAGGGAAAGCTTTCTTT. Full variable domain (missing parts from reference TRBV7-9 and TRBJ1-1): DTGVSQNPRHKITKRGQNVTFRCDPISEHNRLYWYRQTLGQGPEFLTYFQNEAQLEKSRLLSDRFSAERPKGSFSTLEIQRTEQGDSAMYLCASSLARTGKAFFGQGTRLTVV.

In DNA, the CDR3 is TGTGCCAGCAGCTACTGGGCCAATCAGCCCCAGCATTTT. This gives the protein CASSYWANQPQHF. V usage is TRBV7-2 and J usage is TRBJ1-5; D uncertain. The CDR3 length is 13 residues. CDR1 is SGHTA and CDR2 is FQGNSA in the germline V gene. Between the trimmed V and J ends, which lost 4 bases and 3 bases, there was a span of 7 bases.